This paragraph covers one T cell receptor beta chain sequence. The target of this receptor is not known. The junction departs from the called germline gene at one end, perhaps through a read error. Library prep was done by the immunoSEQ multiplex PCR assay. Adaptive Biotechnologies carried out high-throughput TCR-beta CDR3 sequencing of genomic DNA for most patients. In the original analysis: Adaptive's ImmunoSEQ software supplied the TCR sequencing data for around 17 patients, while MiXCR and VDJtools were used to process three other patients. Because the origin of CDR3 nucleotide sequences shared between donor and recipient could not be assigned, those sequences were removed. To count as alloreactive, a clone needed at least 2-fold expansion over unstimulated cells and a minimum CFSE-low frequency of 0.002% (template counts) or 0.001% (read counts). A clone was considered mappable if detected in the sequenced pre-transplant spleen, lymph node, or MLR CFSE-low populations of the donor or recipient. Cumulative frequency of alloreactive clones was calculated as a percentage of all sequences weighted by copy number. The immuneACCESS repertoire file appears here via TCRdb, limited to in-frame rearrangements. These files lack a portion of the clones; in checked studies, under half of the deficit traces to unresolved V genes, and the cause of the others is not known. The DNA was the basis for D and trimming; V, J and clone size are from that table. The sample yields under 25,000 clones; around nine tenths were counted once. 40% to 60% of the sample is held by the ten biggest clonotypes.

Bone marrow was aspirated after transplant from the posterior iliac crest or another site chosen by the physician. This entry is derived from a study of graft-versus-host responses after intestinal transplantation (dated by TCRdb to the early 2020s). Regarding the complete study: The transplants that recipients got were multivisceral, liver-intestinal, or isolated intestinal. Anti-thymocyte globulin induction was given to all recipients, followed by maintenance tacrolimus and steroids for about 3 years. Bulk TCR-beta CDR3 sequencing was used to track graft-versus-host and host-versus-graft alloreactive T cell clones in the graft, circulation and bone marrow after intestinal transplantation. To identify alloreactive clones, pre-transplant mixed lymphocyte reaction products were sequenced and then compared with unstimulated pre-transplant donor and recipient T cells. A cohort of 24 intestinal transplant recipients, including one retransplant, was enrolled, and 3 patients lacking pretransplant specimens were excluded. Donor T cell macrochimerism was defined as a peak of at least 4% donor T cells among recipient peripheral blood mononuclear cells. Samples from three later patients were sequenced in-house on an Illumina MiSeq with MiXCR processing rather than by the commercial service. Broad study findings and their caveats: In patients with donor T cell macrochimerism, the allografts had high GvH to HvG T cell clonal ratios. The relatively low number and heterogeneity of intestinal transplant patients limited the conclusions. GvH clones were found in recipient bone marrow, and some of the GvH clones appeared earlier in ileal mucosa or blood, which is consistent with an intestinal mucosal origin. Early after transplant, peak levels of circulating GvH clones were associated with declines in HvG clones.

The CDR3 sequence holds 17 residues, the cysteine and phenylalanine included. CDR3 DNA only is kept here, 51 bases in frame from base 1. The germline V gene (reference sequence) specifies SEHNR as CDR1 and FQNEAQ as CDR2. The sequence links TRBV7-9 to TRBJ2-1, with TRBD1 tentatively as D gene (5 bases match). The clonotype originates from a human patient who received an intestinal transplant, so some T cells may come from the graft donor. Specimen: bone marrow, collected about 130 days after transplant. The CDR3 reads CASSLAGHASSYNEQIF. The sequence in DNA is TGTGCCAGCAGCTTAGCGGGGCACGCAAGCTCCTACAATGAGCAGATCTTC.